Sequencing of this T cell receptor (beta chain) was carried out in a study of molecular identifiers for immune sequencing clone quantification. Turning to the study itself: Naive CD8 RNA (20,000 or 100,000 cells) was divided into five aliquots, with four sequenced.

V lost 3 bases and J 3 bases, leaving 12 bases between the germline ends. The CDR3 runs to 14 residues. Germline V gene data show CDR1 as LNHDA and CDR2 as SQIVND (reference sequence). Via MiXCR, TCRdb re-called the PCR reads, giving one row per CDR3 protein. Seen here are some 590,000 distinct CDR3 sequences, 25% observed once, and the top ten hold 0.78%. This clonotype has only a few counts. This rearrangement joins TRBV19 to TRBJ2-7; D remains ambiguous. The sequence came from a human donor in good health. Some libraries in this study had Jurkat cell RNA spiked in. Sequencing was performed on naive CD8+ T cells from blood, with Jurkat cell RNA spiked in. The subset: FACS-sorted CD8+CD4-CCR7+CD45RA+ naive T cells. The CDR3 loop is CASSMAHPLYEQYF. CDR3 nucleotides: TGTGCCAGTAGTATGGCCCACCCTCTCTACGAGCAGTACTTC.